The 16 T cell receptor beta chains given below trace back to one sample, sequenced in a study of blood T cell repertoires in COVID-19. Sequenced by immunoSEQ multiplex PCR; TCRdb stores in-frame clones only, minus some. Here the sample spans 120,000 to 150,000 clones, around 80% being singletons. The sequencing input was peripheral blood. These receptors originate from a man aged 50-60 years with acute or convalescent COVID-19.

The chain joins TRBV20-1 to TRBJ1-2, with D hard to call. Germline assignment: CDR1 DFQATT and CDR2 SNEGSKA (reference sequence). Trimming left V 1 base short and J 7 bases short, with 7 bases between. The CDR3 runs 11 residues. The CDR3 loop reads CSARVRVGYTF. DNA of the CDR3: TGCAGTGCTAGAGTAAGAGTTGGCTACACCTTC.

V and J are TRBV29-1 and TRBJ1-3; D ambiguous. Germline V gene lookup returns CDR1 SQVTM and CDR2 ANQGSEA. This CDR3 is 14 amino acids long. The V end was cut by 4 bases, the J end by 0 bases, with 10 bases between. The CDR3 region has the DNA TGCAGCGTTGTCCCGCAGATCTCTGGAAACACCATATATTTT. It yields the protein CSVVPQISGNTIYF.

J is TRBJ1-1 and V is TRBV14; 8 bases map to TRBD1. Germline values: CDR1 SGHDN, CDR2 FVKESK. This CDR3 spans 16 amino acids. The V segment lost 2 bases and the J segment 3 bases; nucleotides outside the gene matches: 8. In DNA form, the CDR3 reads TGTGCCAGCAGCCAAAGGGGGATGACAGGGGACACTGAAGCTTTCTTT. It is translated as CASSQRGMTGDTEAFF.

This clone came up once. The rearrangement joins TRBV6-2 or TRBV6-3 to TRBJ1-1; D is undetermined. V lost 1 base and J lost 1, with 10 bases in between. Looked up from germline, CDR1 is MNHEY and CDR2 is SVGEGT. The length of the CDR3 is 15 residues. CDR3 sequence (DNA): TGTGCCAGCAGTTACTTGGAACTAGCGAACACTGAAGCTTTCTTT. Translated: CASSYLELANTEAFF.

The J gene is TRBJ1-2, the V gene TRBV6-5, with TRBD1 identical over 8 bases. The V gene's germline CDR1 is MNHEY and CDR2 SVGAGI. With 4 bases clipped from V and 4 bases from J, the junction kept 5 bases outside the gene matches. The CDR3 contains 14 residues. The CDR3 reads CASSFRQGSYGYTF. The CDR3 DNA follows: TGTGCCAGCAGTTTTCGACAGGGGAGCTATGGCTACACCTTC.

The CDR3 nucleotides are TGCAGCGTTCTCCCCAGCTCTGGAAACACCATATATTTT. Translation gives CSVLPSSGNTIYF. V and J are TRBV29-1 and TRBJ1-3; D is ambiguous. The CDR3 contains 13 residues. CDR1 is SQVTM, CDR2 ANQGSEA, per germline. Trimming removed 5 bases from V and 0 bases from J, with 8 bases in between.

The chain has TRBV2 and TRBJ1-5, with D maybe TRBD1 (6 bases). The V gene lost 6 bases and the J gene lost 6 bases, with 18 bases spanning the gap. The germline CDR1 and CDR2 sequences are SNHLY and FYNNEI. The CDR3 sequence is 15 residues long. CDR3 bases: TGTGCCAGCAGCGCACAGCAGGGGTGGGGTCAGCCCCAGCATTTT. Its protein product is CASSAQQGWGQPQHF.

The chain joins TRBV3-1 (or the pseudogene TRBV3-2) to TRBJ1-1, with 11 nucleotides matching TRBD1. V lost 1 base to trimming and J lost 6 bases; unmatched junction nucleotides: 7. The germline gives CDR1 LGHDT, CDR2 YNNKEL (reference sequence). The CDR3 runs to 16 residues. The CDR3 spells CASSQGTGGGTAEAFF. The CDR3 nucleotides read TGTGCCAGCAGCCAAGGGACAGGGGGCGGGACCGCTGAAGCTTTCTTT.

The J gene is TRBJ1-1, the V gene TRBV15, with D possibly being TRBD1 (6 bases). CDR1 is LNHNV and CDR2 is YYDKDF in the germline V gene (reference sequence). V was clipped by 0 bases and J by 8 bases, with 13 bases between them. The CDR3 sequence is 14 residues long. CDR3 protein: CATSRDRPGAEAFF. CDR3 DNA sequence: TGTGCCACCAGCAGAGATAGACCAGGGGCGGAAGCTTTCTTT.

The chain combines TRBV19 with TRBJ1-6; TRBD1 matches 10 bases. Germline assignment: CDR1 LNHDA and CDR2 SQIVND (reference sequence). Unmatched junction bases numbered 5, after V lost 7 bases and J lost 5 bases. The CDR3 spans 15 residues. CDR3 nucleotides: TGTGCCAGTACTCCGACAGGGGGCGATAATTCACCCCTCCACTTT. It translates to CASTPTGGDNSPLHF.

CDR3: CASSQTGESGNTIYF. In DNA, the CDR3 is TGTGCCAGCAGCCAAACAGGGGAATCTGGAAACACCATATATTTT. This sequence joins TRBV6-4 and TRBJ1-3, with 7 bases that match TRBD1. V dropped 6 bases and J dropped 1; count of bases not matched to a gene: 6. CDR3 length equals 15 residues. Germline-derived CDR1 and CDR2 are MRHNA and SNTAGT.

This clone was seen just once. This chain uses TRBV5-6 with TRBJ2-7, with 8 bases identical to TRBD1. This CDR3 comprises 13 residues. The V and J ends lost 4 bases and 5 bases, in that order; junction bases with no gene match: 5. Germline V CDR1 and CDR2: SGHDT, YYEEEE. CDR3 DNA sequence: TGTGCCAGCAGCGTGGACAGGGTCGACGAGCAGTACGTC. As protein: CASSVDRVDEQYV.

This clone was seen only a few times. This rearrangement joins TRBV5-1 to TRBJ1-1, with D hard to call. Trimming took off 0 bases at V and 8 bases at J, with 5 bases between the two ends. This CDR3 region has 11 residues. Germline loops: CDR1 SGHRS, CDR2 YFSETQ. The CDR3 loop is CASSLGAEAFF. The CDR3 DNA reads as TGCGCCAGCAGCTTGGGCGCAGAAGCTTTCTTT. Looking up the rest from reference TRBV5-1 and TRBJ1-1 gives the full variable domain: KAGVTQTPRYLIKTRGQQVTLSCSPISGHRSVSWYQQTPGQGLQFLFEYFSETQRNKGNFPGRFSGRQFSNSRSEMNVSTLELGDSALYLCASSLGAEAFFGQGTRLTVV.

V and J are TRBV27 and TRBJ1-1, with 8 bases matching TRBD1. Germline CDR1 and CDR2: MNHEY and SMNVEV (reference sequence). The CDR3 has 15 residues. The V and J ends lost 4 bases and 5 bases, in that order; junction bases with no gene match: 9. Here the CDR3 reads CASSSFGQGVTEAFF. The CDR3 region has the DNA TGTGCCAGCAGTTCGTTTGGACAGGGTGTAACTGAAGCTTTCTTT.

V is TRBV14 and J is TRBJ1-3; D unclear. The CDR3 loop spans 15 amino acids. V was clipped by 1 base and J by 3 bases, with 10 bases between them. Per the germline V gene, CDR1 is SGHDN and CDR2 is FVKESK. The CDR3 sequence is CASSQAVYVGNTIYF. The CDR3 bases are TGTGCCAGCAGCCAAGCAGTGTACGTTGGAAACACCATATATTTT.

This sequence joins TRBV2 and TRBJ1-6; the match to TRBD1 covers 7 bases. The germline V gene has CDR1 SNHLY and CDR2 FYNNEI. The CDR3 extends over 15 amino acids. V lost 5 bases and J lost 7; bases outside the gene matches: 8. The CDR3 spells CASSPPGTVNSPLHF. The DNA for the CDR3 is TGTGCCAGCAGTCCTCCCGGGACAGTGAATTCACCCCTCCACTTT.